These T cell receptor beta chains were read from a single sample in a study of blood T cell repertoires in COVID-19. TCRdb's copy holds only in-frame clones and misses some; the assay was immunoSEQ multiplex PCR. The sample consists of fewer than 300,000 clones, around nine tenths of them appearing once. The source material was PBMCs or T cells enriched from blood (not recorded which). The receptor set was obtained from a man in his forties or fifties who had recovered from COVID-19. The CDR3 runs from the conserved cysteine through the conserved F or W. Fields, in order: D gene, CDR3 length, V gene, clone size, J gene, CDR3 protein, CDR3 DNA. D genes are given only for firm matches. The size entry is marked missing in some rows and otherwise reads once, few, many or a size class.

NA,17,TRBV3-1/TRBV3-2,once,TRBJ2-3,CASSRLGGGAVTDTQYF,TGTGCCAGCAGCCGCCTGGGTGGGGGGGCTGTAACAGATACGCAGTATTTT
TRBD1,13,TRBV30,NA,TRBJ1-3,CAGQGAAGNTIYF,TGTGCCGGACAGGGGGCAGCTGGAAACACCATATATTTT
NA,13,TRBV7-3,NA,TRBJ2-3,CASSPLPRDTQYF,TGTGCCAGCAGCCCCCTACCTAGGGATACGCAGTATTTT
NA,13,TRBV29-1,NA,TRBJ2-7,CSVSRGQSYEQYF,TGCAGCGTGTCCAGAGGACAGTCCTACGAGCAGTACTTC
NA,15,TRBV5-4,NA,TRBJ2-5,CASSLAWTAQETQYF,TGTGCCAGCAGCTTGGCCTGGACAGCCCAAGAGACCCAGTACTTC
NA,15,TRBV7-9,NA,TRBJ1-4,CASSSEEATNEKLFF,TGTGCCAGCAGCTCAGAAGAAGCAACTAATGAAAAACTGTTTTTT
NA,15,TRBV6-5,NA,TRBJ1-5,CASSYSGLENQPQHF,TGTGCCAGCAGTTACTCCGGGTTGGAAAATCAGCCCCAGCATTTT
NA,15,TRBV19,NA,TRBJ2-5,CASGGGGRLWETQYF,TGTGCCAGTGGCGGAGGGGGCCGTCTATGGGAGACCCAGTACTTC
TRBD1,13,TRBV29-1,NA,TRBJ1-2,CSALRQGDYGYTF,TGCAGCGCCCTAAGACAGGGGGATTATGGCTACACCTTC
TRBD2,15,TRBV7-2,NA,TRBJ2-5,CASSWGLAGQETQYF,TGTGCCAGCAGCTGGGGGCTAGCGGGACAAGAGACCCAGTACTTC
TRBD2,16,TRBV5-1,few,TRBJ2-1,CASSSQTSSSYNEQFF,TGCGCCAGCAGCTCGCAGACTAGCTCATCCTACAATGAGCAGTTCTTC
NA,14,TRBV6-4,NA,TRBJ2-6,CASSAGGRANVLTF,TGTGCCAGCAGTGCAGGTGGCCGGGCCAACGTCCTGACTTTC
TRBD2,18,TRBV6-4,NA,TRBJ2-1,CASSESAQRPGGYNEQFF,TGTGCCAGCAGTGAGTCTGCCCAGCGGCCGGGGGGGTACAATGAGCAGTTCTTC
TRBD2,15,TRBV3-1/TRBV3-2,NA,TRBJ2-7,CASSQLPGLVYEQYF,TGTGCCAGCAGCCAACTACCGGGACTAGTTTACGAGCAGTACTTC
NA,15,TRBV4-3,NA,TRBJ2-7,CASSQDWGLESEQYF,TGCGCCAGCAGCCAAGATTGGGGACTGGAGTCCGAGCAGTACTTC
NA,16,TRBV10-1,NA,TRBJ2-3,CASSEVGGGSTDTQYF,TGCGCCAGCAGTGAGGTTGGCGGGGGCAGCACAGATACGCAGTATTTT
NA,15,TRBV7-2,NA,TRBJ2-2,CASSLKASVGGELFF,TGTGCCAGCAGCTTAAAGGCTAGCGTTGGCGGGGAGCTGTTTTTT
NA,16,TRBV10-2,few,TRBJ2-6,CASSEQAGTGANVLTF,TGCGCCAGCAGTGAGCAGGCAGGGACTGGGGCCAACGTCCTGACTTTC
NA,15,TRBV2,NA,TRBJ2-1,CASTRAGQTQSEQFF,TGTGCCAGCACCCGAGCGGGCCAAACGCAGAGTGAGCAGTTCTTC
NA,14,TRBV6-2/TRBV6-3,once,TRBJ1-2,CASSYVDTDYGYTF,TGTGCCAGCAGTTACGTCGACACTGACTATGGCTACACCTTC
NA,16,TRBV7-9,NA,TRBJ2-7,CASSSTTLLQGSAQYF,TGTGCCAGCAGCTCCACCACTTTATTACAGGGTTCAGCGCAGTACTTC
NA,15,TRBV30,NA,TRBJ1-1,CAWSPMGQGNTEAFF,TGTGCCTGGAGTCCTATGGGACAAGGGAACACTGAAGCTTTCTTT
NA,16,TRBV5-1,NA,TRBJ1-2,CASSLRVGLTDPGYTF,TGCGCCAGCAGCTTACGGGTTGGGTTGACCGATCCTGGCTACACCTTC
NA,14,TRBV28,NA,TRBJ1-6,CASSFQGRNSPLHF,TGTGCCAGCAGTTTCCAGGGCCGGAATTCACCCCTCCACTTT
NA,15,TRBV6-5,NA,TRBJ2-7,CASSYPGSGSYEQYF,TGTGCCAGCAGTTACCCAGGGTCAGGGTCCTACGAGCAGTACTTC
TRBD2,17,TRBV14,many,TRBJ2-5,CASSQVKVAGGLETQYF,TGTGCCAGCAGCCAAGTGAAGGTAGCGGGAGGGTTGGAGACCCAGTACTTC
TRBD1,16,TRBV27,NA,TRBJ2-7,CASSLALGQGGHEQYF,TGTGCCAGCAGTTTAGCCCTGGGACAGGGAGGGCACGAGCAGTACTTC
NA,14,TRBV6-2/TRBV6-3,NA,TRBJ2-7,CASSPPSDSYEQYF,TGTGCCAGCAGCCCCCCTAGCGACTCCTACGAGCAGTACTTC
NA,15,TRBV5-5,NA,TRBJ2-3,CASSLTASSTDTQYF,TGTGCCAGCAGCTTGACAGCATCTAGCACAGATACGCAGTATTTT
TRBD1,16,TRBV9,NA,TRBJ2-2,CASSTPGTANTGELFF,TGTGCCAGCAGCACGCCCGGGACAGCTAACACCGGGGAGCTGTTTTTT
TRBD1,14,TRBV5-6,NA,TRBJ1-2,CASSRDRVNYGYTF,TGTGCCAGCAGCCGGGACAGGGTGAACTATGGCTACACCTTC
TRBD1,13,TRBV7-8,NA,TRBJ1-5,CASSVRGREGQHF,TGTGCCAGCAGCGTTAGGGGGCGCGAGGGCCAGCATTTT
NA,13,TRBV29-1,once,TRBJ2-1,CSVFRDKVGEQFF,TGCAGCGTTTTCCGGGACAAGGTCGGTGAGCAGTTCTTC
TRBD1,15,TRBV24-1,NA,TRBJ2-7,CATSEKTGVNYEQYF,TGTGCCACCAGTGAAAAGACAGGGGTGAACTACGAGCAGTACTTC
TRBD1,16,TRBV30,NA,TRBJ1-1,CAWAQTGRGMNTEAFF,TGTGCCTGGGCTCAGACAGGGAGAGGGATGAACACTGAAGCTTTCTTT
TRBD1,15,TRBV3-1/TRBV3-2,NA,TRBJ1-1,CASSPWGTENTEAFF,TGTGCCAGCAGCCCCTGGGGGACAGAGAACACTGAAGCTTTCTTT
NA,15,TRBV6-5,NA,TRBJ2-2,CASSFDRSNTGELFF,TGTGCCAGCAGTTTCGACAGATCAAACACCGGGGAGCTGTTTTTT
NA,12,TRBV5-4,few,TRBJ2-5,CASSGLGETQYF,TGTGCCAGCAGCGGTCTCGGGGAGACCCAGTACTTC
TRBD1,14,TRBV5-6,NA,TRBJ1-5,CASSWTGDKQPQHF,TGTGCCAGCAGCTGGACAGGGGATAAACAGCCCCAGCATTTT
NA,14,TRBV4-1,NA,TRBJ1-1,CASSHPTVNTEAFF,TGCGCCAGCAGCCATCCAACAGTTAACACTGAAGCTTTCTTT
NA,11,TRBV12-3/TRBV12-4,NA,TRBJ2-1,CASSLNNEQFF,TGTGCCAGCAGCCTAAACAATGAGCAGTTCTTC
TRBD2,17,TRBV18,NA,TRBJ2-5,CASSPRITSGDRETQYF,TGTGCCAGCTCACCAAGGATTACTAGCGGGGACAGGGAGACCCAGTACTTC
NA,16,TRBV19,NA,TRBJ2-2,CASSHWPGAASGELFF,TGTGCCAGTAGTCATTGGCCAGGGGCCGCCTCCGGGGAGCTGTTTTTT
TRBD1,13,TRBV2,once,TRBJ1-2,CASSVGTEIGYTF,TGTGCCAGCAGTGTCGGGACAGAGATCGGCTACACCTTC
TRBD2,15,TRBV29-1,NA,TRBJ2-7,CSVGTFSGSNPEQYF,TGCAGCGTCGGGACCTTTAGCGGGAGCAACCCCGAGCAGTACTTC
TRBD2,15,TRBV11-1,NA,TRBJ2-5,CASRPTSGRVETQYF,TGTGCCAGCAGGCCGACTAGCGGGAGGGTGGAGACCCAGTACTTC